The 24 T cell receptor beta chains given below trace back to one sample, sequenced in a study of beta chain features in type 1 diabetes. Study-level findings and limits: Significant though moderate, a shortening of TCRB CDR3s appeared in all four CD4+ subsets of Type 1 diabetes patients.

Antigens for these TCRs are unknown. Expressed TCRB transcripts were sequenced after all isolated RNA was converted to cDNA. Here immunoSEQ multiplex PCR was the method, and the copy in TCRdb shows in-frame clones only, minus some. The sample comprises nearly 700,000 clones, 10% to 15% of which are singletons, and approximately 0.022% rests with the top ten. The sequencing sample was made of naive CD4+ T cells from blood. The receptors were sampled from a man aged 18 to 29 with type 1 diabetes.

The chain recombines TRBV30 with TRBJ1-5, with TRBD1 identical over 8 bases. This CDR3 spans 17 amino acids. Germline values: CDR1 GTSNPN, CDR2 SVGIG (reference sequence). The J segment lost 4 bases and the V segment lost 3 bases, leaving 14 bases of the junction unmatched. DNA of the CDR3: TGTGCCTGGAGCCGGGACAGGTCGTCCGCCGGAAATCAGCCCCAGCATTTT. Protein product: CAWSRDRSSAGNQPQHF.

This clone was observed a handful of times. The chain carries TRBV18 and TRBJ1-1; possible D gene TRBD1, 5 bases. Trimming cost V 3 bases and J 2 bases, with 13 bases left between them. CDR3 length: 15 amino acids. The germline CDR1 and CDR2 sequences are KGHSH and LQKENI. CDR3 in DNA: TGTGCCAGCTCACCGATTAGGCAGGGTAACACTGAAGCTTTCTTT. Translation: CASSPIRQGNTEAFF.

In this sample, this clone turned up a few times. This chain joins TRBV30 and TRBJ1-5; D gene unclear. Germline V CDR1 and CDR2: GTSNPN, SVGIG (reference sequence). The CDR3 is 15 residues long. V lost 0 bases, J lost 2 bases, and 11 bases lay in between. DNA of the CDR3: TGTGCCTGGAGTGTGGGTATGTTGGGCAATCAGCCCCAGCATTTT. It yields the protein CAWSVGMLGNQPQHF.

In its sample, this clone was seen a few times. Other DNA sequences within the sample encode an identical CDR3. This rearrangement joins TRBV5-1 to TRBJ2-2; 7 positions match TRBD1. The CDR3 runs 15 residues. The V segment lost 4 bases and the J segment 0 bases; nucleotides outside the gene matches: 3. Per the germline V gene, CDR1 is SGHRS and CDR2 is YFSETQ. CDR3 in DNA: TGCGCCAGCAGCCTTGACAGGGCGAACACCGGGGAGCTGTTTTTT. Translating it yields CASSLDRANTGELFF.

In this sample, this clone turned up a few times. J is TRBJ1-1 and V is TRBV7-9; D unclear. The ends were cut back, 5 bases at V and 3 bases at J, with 7 bases in the middle. Germline V gene sequence: CDR1 SEHNR, CDR2 FQNEAQ (reference sequence). CDR3 length: 12 amino acids. This chain's CDR3 is CASSPTYTEAFF. Here the CDR3 DNA reads TGTGCCAGCAGCCCAACGTACACTGAAGCTTTCTTT.

This chain connects TRBV6-1 to TRBJ2-7; tentative D call: TRBD1 (6 bases). Trimming cost V 6 bases and J 0 bases, with 12 bases left between them. The germline gives CDR1 MNHNS, CDR2 SASEGT. This CDR3 comprises 14 residues. The CDR3 DNA follows: TGTGCCAGCAGCGGGACATGGGGCTCCTACGAGCAGTACTTC. It yields the protein CASSGTWGSYEQYF.

This clone was recorded a few times. This chain connects TRBV9 to TRBJ2-5; 7 positions match TRBD2. Germline V gives CDR1 SGDLS, CDR2 YYNGEE. V lost 0 bases, J lost 5 bases, and 7 bases stayed unmatched. This CDR3 is built from 15 residues. The CDR3 coding sequence is TGTGCCAGCAGCGTAGCGGGAGGCCTAGGGGAGACCCAGTACTTC. Protein: CASSVAGGLGETQYF.

This clone was observed a few times. This chain joins TRBV4-2 and TRBJ2-2; a possible D gene is TRBD1 (7 bases). Trimming removed 0 bases from V and 6 bases from J, with 17 bases in between. Looked up from germline, CDR1 is LGHNA and CDR2 is YNFKEQ. The CDR3 length is 17 residues. Here the CDR3 DNA reads TGTGCCAGCAGCCAAGAGTTGGAGGGGGCGCCTCCCGGGGAGCTGTTTTTT. This encodes CASSQELEGAPPGELFF.

The rearrangement uses TRBV7-8 and TRBJ1-1; 11 bases fit TRBD1. The V gene's germline CDR1 is SGHVS and CDR2 FQNEAQ. With 3 bases clipped from V and 10 bases from J, the junction kept 10 bases outside the gene matches. This CDR3 is 15 amino acids long. The CDR3 here is CASSLRTGGDAVAFF. The CDR3 nucleotides are TGTGCCAGCAGCTTGCGGACAGGGGGCGATGCGGTAGCTTTCTTT. Full variable domain (missing parts from reference TRBV7-8 and TRBJ1-1): GAGVSQSPRYKVAKRGQDVALRCDPISGHVSLFWYQQALGQGPEFLTYFQNEAQLDKSGLPSDRFFAERPEGSVSTLKIQRTQQEDSAVYLCASSLRTGGDAVAFFGQGTRLTVV.

The genes are TRBV25-1 and TRBJ1-6; D may be TRBD1 (6 bases). Deletions cut 1 base from V and 10 bases from J, with 11 bases between. The germline V gene encodes CDR1 MGHDK and CDR2 SYGVNS. The length of the CDR3 is 14 residues. Here the CDR3 DNA reads TGTGCCAGCAGTGAATTCGGGGGGCACTCACCCCTCCACTTT. It specifies CASSEFGGHSPLHF.

The chain combines TRBV7-3 with TRBJ2-1, with 10 positions matching TRBD1. With V trimmed by 0 bases and J by 7 bases, 3 bases remained unmatched. The CDR3 extends over 15 amino acids. Germline V gene sequence: CDR1 SGHTA, CDR2 FQGTGA. The CDR3 DNA follows: TGTGCCAGCAGCTTAACAGGACAGGGGGGAAATGAGCAGTTCTTC. Encoded protein: CASSLTGQGGNEQFF.

The CDR3 protein is CASSSGGQNTEAFF. For the CDR3, the DNA is TGCGCCAGCAGCAGTGGCGGGCAGAACACTGAAGCTTTCTTT. The V and J genes are TRBV5-1 and TRBJ1-1, with D uncertain. CDR3 length equals 14 residues. Germline V gives CDR1 SGHRS, CDR2 YFSETQ. Trimming removed 4 bases at V and 1 base at J, with 11 bases between. The variable domain in full, completed from reference TRBV5-1 and TRBJ1-1, reads KAGVTQTPRYLIKTRGQQVTLSCSPISGHRSVSWYQQTPGQGLQFLFEYFSETQRNKGNFPGRFSGRQFSNSRSEMNVSTLELGDSALYLCASSSGGQNTEAFFGQGTRLTVV.

This clone was seen a few times. V gene TRBV7-9 combines with J gene TRBJ1-2; D is unclear. Germline CDR1 is SEHNR and CDR2 is FQNEAQ (reference sequence). Trimming took 5 bases from V and 4 from J, leaving 11 bases between them. CDR3 length: 13 residues. This chain's CDR3 is CASSLYTRYGYTF. For the CDR3, the DNA is TGTGCCAGCAGCCTCTACACCCGCTATGGCTACACCTTC.

The V and J genes are TRBV5-6 and TRBJ1-1, with D maybe TRBD1 (6 bases). The germline V and J ends were trimmed by 2 bases and 0 bases, with 14 bases remaining between them. In germline, CDR1 is SGHDT, CDR2 YYEEEE. CDR3 length equals 16 residues. Here the CDR3 reads CASSLDAGHLNTEAFF. The CDR3, as DNA: TGTGCCAGCAGCTTAGACGCGGGACACCTGAACACTGAAGCTTTCTTT.

This clone came up a few times. This chain's CDR3 is CSVGRTSGDNEQFF. The CDR3 DNA follows: TGCAGCGTTGGGAGGACTAGCGGGGACAATGAGCAGTTCTTC. This chain connects TRBV29-1 to TRBJ2-1, with 12 bases matching TRBD2. The germline CDR1 and CDR2 sequences are SQVTM and ANQGSEA. Trimming took 4 bases from V and 5 from J; bases not matched to a gene: 3. This CDR3 is 14 amino acids long.

About this clone itself: Additional DNA sequences in this sample encode the identical CDR3. The chain joins TRBV18 to TRBJ1-2, with TRBD1 matching over 8 bases. The CDR3 runs 14 residues. Germline V gene sequence: CDR1 KGHSH, CDR2 LQKENI. Trimming at V came to 3 bases and at J to 1 base, leaving 1 base not matched to a gene. CDR3 bases: TGTGCCAGCTCACCCGGACAGGGTAACTATGGCTACACCTTC. This codes for CASSPGQGNYGYTF.

As DNA, the CDR3 is TGTGCCAGCAGCCAGGAAGCGGGGCCTAGCACAGATACGCAGTATTTT. Translation gives CASSQEAGPSTDTQYF. The chain uses TRBV4-2 and TRBJ2-3, with TRBD2 identical over 7 bases. The CDR3 is 16 amino acids. Trimming removed 3 bases from V and 0 bases from J; junction bases left unmatched: 6. The V gene's germline CDR1 is LGHNA and CDR2 YNFKEQ.

This clone showed up just a few times. The V gene is TRBV23-1, the J gene TRBJ2-7; maybe TRBD2 (6 bases). TRBV23-1 counts as an open reading frame of uncertain function. The CDR3 loop spans 16 amino acids. V lost 0 bases and J 2 bases, leaving 14 bases between the germline ends. The CDR3 spells CASSQSGGPPPYEQYF. The DNA for the CDR3 is TGCGCCAGCAGTCAATCGGGGGGACCGCCCCCCTACGAGCAGTACTTC.

The table lists this clone with a few counts. The V and J genes are TRBV30 and TRBJ1-1; D call uncertain. CDR3 length: 11 residues. V was cut by 4 bases and J by 1 base, with 4 bases left in between. Looked up from germline, CDR1 is GTSNPN and CDR2 is SVGIG (reference sequence). The DNA of the CDR3 is TGTGCCTGGAAACCGAACACTGAAGCTTTCTTT. Encoded protein: CAWKPNTEAFF. The variable domain in full, with the rest retrieved from reference TRBV30 and TRBJ1-1, is SQTIHQWPATLVQPVGSPLSLECTVEGTSNPNLYWYRQAAGRGLQLLFYSVGIGQISSEVPQNLSASRPQDRQFILSSKKLLLSDSGFYLCAWKPNTEAFFGQGTRLTVV.

The rearrangement uses TRBV2 and TRBJ2-7, with D possibly TRBD2 on 7 matching bases. The CDR3 has 12 amino acids. CDR1 and CDR2 from the germline V gene are SNHLY and FYNNEI. V was trimmed by 8 bases and J by 3 bases, leaving 11 bases between them. CDR3 in amino acids: CASEGGGYEQYF. CDR3 sequence (DNA): TGTGCCAGCGAGGGAGGGGGCTACGAGCAGTACTTC.

This clone was counted a few times. The J gene is TRBJ2-2, the V gene TRBV7-2; no definite D call. The CDR3 covers 13 residues. With 3 bases removed from V and 5 bases from J, the gap between germline ends came to 7 bases. Per the germline V gene, CDR1 is SGHTA and CDR2 is FQGNSA. The CDR3: CASSFSGTGELFF. CDR3 DNA sequence: TGTGCCAGCAGCTTTAGTGGGACCGGGGAGCTGTTTTTT.

This CDR3 is CASSYSYGANEQYF. DNA for the CDR3: TGTGCCAGCAGTTACTCGTACGGAGCGAACGAGCAGTACTTC. The genes are TRBV6-5 and TRBJ2-7; D unresolved. From germline, CDR1 is MNHEY and CDR2 SVGAGI. CDR3 length equals 14 residues. V shed 0 bases and J shed 5 bases, with 11 bases lying between them.

This clone was seen more than once but under ten times. The chain couples TRBV28 to TRBJ2-7; TRBD1 aligns across 9 bases. This CDR3 is built from 15 residues. From germline, CDR1 is MDHEN and CDR2 SYDVKM. The V gene end was trimmed by 4 bases and the J gene end by 13 bases; junction bases not matched to a gene: 17. CDR3 sequence: CASSSAQDRGVSGYF. Here the CDR3 DNA reads TGTGCCAGCAGTTCAGCACAGGACAGGGGAGTAAGTGGATACTTC.

Here the CDR3 reads CAISGGQGAGYTF. Here the CDR3 DNA reads TGTGCCATCAGTGGGGGACAGGGGGCTGGCTACACCTTC. The rearrangement links TRBV10-3 to TRBJ1-2, with 12 bases lining up with TRBD1. Trimming took 4 bases from V and 7 from J; bases not matched to a gene: 1. Germline V gene sequence: CDR1 ENHRY, CDR2 SYGVKD. The CDR3 totals 13 residues.